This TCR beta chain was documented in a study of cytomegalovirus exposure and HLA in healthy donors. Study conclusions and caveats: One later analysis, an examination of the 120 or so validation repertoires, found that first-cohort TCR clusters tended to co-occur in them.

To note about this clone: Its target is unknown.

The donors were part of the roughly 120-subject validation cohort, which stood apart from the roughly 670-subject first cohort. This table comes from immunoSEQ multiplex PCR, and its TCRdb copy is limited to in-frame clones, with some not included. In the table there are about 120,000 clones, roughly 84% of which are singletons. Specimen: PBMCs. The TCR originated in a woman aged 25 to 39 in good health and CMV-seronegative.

The DNA for the CDR3 is TGTGCCAGCAGTGAAACATTGGCTAGAAGCAATCAGCCCCAGCATTTT. This gives the protein CASSETLARSNQPQHF. The chain has TRBV6-1 and TRBJ1-5; no reliable D call. Germline V gives CDR1 MNHNS, CDR2 SASEGT. V lost 2 bases, J lost 1 base, and 12 bases lay in between. The CDR3 is 16 amino acids.